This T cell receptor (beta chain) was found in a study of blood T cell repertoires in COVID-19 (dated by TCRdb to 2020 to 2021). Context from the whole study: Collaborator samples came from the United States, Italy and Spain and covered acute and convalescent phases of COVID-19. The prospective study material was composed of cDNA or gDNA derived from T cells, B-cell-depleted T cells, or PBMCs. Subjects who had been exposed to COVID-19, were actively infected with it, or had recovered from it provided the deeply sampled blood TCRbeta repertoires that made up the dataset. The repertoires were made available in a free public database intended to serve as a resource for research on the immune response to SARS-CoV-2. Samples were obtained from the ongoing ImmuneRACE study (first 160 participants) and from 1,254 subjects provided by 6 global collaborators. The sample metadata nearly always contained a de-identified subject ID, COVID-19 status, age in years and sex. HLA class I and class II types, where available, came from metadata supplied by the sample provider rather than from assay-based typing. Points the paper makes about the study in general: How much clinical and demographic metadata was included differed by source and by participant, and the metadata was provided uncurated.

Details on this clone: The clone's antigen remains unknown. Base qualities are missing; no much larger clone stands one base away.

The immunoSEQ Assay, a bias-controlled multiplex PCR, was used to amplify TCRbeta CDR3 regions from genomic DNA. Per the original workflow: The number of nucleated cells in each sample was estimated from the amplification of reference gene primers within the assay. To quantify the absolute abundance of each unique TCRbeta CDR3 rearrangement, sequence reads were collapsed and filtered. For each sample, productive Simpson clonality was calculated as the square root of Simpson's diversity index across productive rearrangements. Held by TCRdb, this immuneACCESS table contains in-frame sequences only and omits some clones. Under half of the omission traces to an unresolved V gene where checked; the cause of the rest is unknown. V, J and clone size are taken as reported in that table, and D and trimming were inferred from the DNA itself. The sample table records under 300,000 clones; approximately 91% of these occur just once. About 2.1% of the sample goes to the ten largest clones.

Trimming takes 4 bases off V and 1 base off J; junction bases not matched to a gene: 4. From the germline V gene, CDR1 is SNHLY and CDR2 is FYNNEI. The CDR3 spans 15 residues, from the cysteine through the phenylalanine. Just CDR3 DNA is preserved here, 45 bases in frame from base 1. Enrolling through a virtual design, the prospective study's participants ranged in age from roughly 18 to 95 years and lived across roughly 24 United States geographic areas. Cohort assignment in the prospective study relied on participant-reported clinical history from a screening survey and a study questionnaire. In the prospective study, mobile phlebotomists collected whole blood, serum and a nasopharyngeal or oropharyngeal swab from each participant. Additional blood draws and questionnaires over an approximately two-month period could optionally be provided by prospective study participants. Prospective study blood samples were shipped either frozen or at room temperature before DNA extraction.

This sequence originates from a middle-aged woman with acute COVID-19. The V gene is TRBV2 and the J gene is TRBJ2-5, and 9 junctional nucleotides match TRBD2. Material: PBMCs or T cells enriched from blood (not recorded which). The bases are TGTGCCAGCAGTGTGGCTAGCGGGGCCCAAGAGACCCAGTACTTC. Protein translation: CASSVASGAQETQYF. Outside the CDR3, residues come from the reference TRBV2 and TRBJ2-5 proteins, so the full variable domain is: EPEVTQTPSHQVTQMGQEVILRCVPISNHLYFYWYRQILGQKVEFLVSFYNNEISEKSEIFDDQFSVERPDGSNFTLKIRSTKLEDSAMYFCASSVASGAQETQYFGPGTRLLVL.